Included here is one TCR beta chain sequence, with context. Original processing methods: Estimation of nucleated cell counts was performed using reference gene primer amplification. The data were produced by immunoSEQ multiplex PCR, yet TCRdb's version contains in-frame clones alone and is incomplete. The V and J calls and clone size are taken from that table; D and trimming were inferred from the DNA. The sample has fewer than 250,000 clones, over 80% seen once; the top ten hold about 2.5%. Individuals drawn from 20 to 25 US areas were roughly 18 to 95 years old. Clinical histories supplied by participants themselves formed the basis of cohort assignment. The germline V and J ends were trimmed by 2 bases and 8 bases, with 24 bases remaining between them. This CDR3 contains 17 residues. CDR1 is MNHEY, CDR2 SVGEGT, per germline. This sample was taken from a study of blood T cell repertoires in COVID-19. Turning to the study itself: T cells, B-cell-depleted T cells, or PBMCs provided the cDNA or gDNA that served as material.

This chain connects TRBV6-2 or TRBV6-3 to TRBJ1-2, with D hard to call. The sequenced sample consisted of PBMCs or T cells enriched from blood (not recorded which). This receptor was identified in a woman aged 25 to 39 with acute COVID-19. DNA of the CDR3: TGTGCCAGCAGTTACCCTCGGGCAACGGCGGGGAAGGAAGGCTACACCTTC. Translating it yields CASSYPRATAGKEGYTF.